Listed below are T cell receptor beta chains from one sample, sequenced in a study of spatial heterogeneity in lung cancer. TCRdb used MiXCR to reprocess the 5' RACE reads, holding one entry per CDR3 protein. The sample carries approximately 40,000 distinct CDR3 sequences, approximately 5.6% recorded once. Sequencing used PBMCs, obtained at surgery. The receptor source for this set is a female donor with early-stage non-small cell lung cancer. Each CDR3 is given with its conserved first and last residue. Each record gives: V gene, J gene, clone size, D gene, CDR3 protein, CDR3 DNA. The D gene is left open where the match is weak. Only part of the rows carry a size: once, few, many, or a class if the clone is expanded.

V: TRBV18
J: TRBJ2-5
size: many
D: TRBD1
CDR3: CASSRQGLETQYF
DNA: TGTGCCAGCTCACGACAGGGGCTGGAGACCCAGTACTTC

V: TRBV10-2
J: TRBJ2-1
size: .
D: TRBD1
CDR3: CASRATGGMDEQFF
DNA: TGCGCCAGCAGAGCGACAGGGGGTATGGATGAGCAGTTCTTC

V: TRBV2
J: TRBJ1-1
size: few
D: .
CDR3: CASSGQRVESTEAFF
DNA: TGTGCCAGCAGTGGACAACGGGTTGAAAGCACTGAAGCTTTCTTT

V: TRBV5-1
J: TRBJ1-2
size: once
D: TRBD1
CDR3: CASSLGQGNYGYTF
DNA: TGCGCCAGCAGCTTGGGACAGGGGAACTATGGCTACACCTTC

V: TRBV2
J: TRBJ2-1
size: many
D: .
CDR3: CASSRPYLNEQFF
DNA: TGTGCCAGCAGCCGGCCCTACCTTAATGAGCAGTTCTTC

V: TRBV6-5
J: TRBJ2-3
size: many
D: .
CDR3: CATTGLADTQYF
DNA: TGTGCCACCACAGGGTTGGCAGATACGCAGTATTTT

V: TRBV7-9
J: TRBJ2-7
size: many
D: .
CDR3: CASGDGSYEQYF
DNA: TGTGCCAGCGGGGACGGGTCCTACGAGCAGTACTTC

V: TRBV27
J: TRBJ2-3
size: many
D: .
CDR3: CASSFGGRRTDTQYF
DNA: TGTGCCAGCAGCTTCGGGGGGCGTAGGACAGATACGCAGTATTTT

V: TRBV24-1
J: TRBJ1-1
size: many
D: .
CDR3: CATSDLPQMNTEAFF
DNA: TGTGCCACCAGTGATTTGCCCCAGATGAACACTGAAGCTTTCTTT

V: TRBV19
J: TRBJ2-5
size: few
D: .
CDR3: CASSRPTGLQETQYF
DNA: TGTGCCAGTAGCCGACCCACCGGACTTCAAGAGACCCAGTACTTC

V: TRBV7-9
J: TRBJ2-7
size: few
D: TRBD1
CDR3: CASSRPGQLAVKQYF
DNA: TGTGCCAGCAGCCGTCCGGGACAGCTGGCTGTCAAGCAGTACTTC